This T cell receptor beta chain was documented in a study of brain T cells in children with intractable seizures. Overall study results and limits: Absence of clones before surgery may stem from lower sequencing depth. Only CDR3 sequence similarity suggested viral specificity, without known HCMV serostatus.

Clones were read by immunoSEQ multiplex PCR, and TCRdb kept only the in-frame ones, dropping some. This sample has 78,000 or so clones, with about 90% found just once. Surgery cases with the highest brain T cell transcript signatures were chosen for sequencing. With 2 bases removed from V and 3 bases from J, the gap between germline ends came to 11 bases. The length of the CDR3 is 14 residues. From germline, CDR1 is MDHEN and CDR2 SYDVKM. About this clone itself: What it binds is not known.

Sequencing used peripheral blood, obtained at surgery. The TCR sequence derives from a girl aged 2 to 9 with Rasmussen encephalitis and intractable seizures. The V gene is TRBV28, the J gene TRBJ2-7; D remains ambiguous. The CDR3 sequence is CASSLTEASYEQYF. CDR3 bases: TGTGCCAGCAGTTTAACGGAAGCTAGCTACGAGCAGTACTTC.